These T cell receptor beta chains were read from a single sample in a study of blood T cell repertoires in COVID-19. Using immunoSEQ multiplex PCR, the repertoire was profiled, and TCRdb retains in-frame clones only, with some absent. The sample consists of about 360,000 clones, about 88% of them appearing once. Input material: peripheral blood. The receptors here all came from a human donor in a cohort sampled during active COVID-19. Both conserved end residues are part of each CDR3. A D gene is named only where the DNA matches it firmly. Size is omitted from some rows. Given values are once, few, many or a class for expanded clones.

-	TRBV11-3	-	TRBJ2-5	TGTGCCAGCAGCTCCCGGGGGACAGACCAAGAGACCCAGTACTTC	CASSSRGTDQETQYF
TRBD1	TRBV28	-	TRBJ2-5	TGTGCCAGCAGGGGTGCAGGGGGCTGGGGGGAGACCCAGTACTTC	CASRGAGGWGETQYF
TRBD1	TRBV27	few	TRBJ1-2	TGTGCCAGCAGTTTAGATACCGATCGGACAGGGACAGGGACTAACTATGGCTACACCTTC	CASSLDTDRTGTGTNYGYTF
-	TRBV28	-	TRBJ1-5	TGTGCCAGCAGTTTATCAGGGACTCCCAATCAGCCCCAGCATTTT	CASSLSGTPNQPQHF
-	TRBV19	-	TRBJ2-1	TGTGCCAGTAGTATAGATCTAGGAGTTACACGCAATGAGCAGTTCTTC	CASSIDLGVTRNEQFF
-	TRBV2	-	TRBJ2-7	TGTGCCAGCAGTTGGGACTCCTTGGGCGAGCAGTACTTC	CASSWDSLGEQYF
-	TRBV7-2	-	TRBJ2-3	TGTGCCAGCAGCTTAGCCTCTAACACAGATACGCAGTATTTT	CASSLASNTDTQYF
-	TRBV28	-	TRBJ2-7	TGTGCCAGCAGGGTATCTATCGCCGAGCAGTACTTC	CASRVSIAEQYF
TRBD1	TRBV18	-	TRBJ1-5	TGTGCCAGCTCACCACCGGGACAGGGCGTGATGGATCAGCCCCAGCATTTT	CASSPPGQGVMDQPQHF
-	TRBV10-1	-	TRBJ2-2	TGCGCCAGCAGTGAGTCGGGCGATTCCGGGGAGCTGTTTTTT	CASSESGDSGELFF
TRBD2	TRBV4-2	-	TRBJ2-5	TGTGCCAGCAGCCAGGGGGAACTAGCGGGTGAAGAGACCCAGTACTTC	CASSQGELAGEETQYF
-	TRBV7-9	-	TRBJ2-5	TGTGCCAGCAGCTCCCGACTTGACCAAGAGACCCAGTACTTC	CASSSRLDQETQYF
TRBD1	TRBV6-6	-	TRBJ2-5	TGTGCCAGCAGCCCCTGGACAGGAGGAAAAGAGACCCAGTACTTC	CASSPWTGGKETQYF
-	TRBV9	-	TRBJ1-1	TGTGCCAGCAGCCCTACGACGACAGCGAACACTGAAGCTTTCTTT	CASSPTTTANTEAFF
-	TRBV6-1	-	TRBJ2-3	TGTGCCAGCAGTGTATCAGGAGGAGCTAGCACAGATACGCAGTATTTT	CASSVSGGASTDTQYF
-	TRBV19	-	TRBJ2-7	TGTGCCAGTAGTGTCAACAGGGTGAGCGAGCAGTACTTC	CASSVNRVSEQYF
-	TRBV19	-	TRBJ1-4	TGTGCCAGTAGTGAGGCCGACAGAAATGAAAAACTGTTTTTT	CASSEADRNEKLFF
-	TRBV9	once	TRBJ1-1	TGTGCCAGCAGCGTACTGGCGAACACTGAAGCTTTCTTT	CASSVLANTEAFF
-	TRBV6-5	-	TRBJ2-7	TGTGCCAGCAGTTACTCGATATACAGACCCTACGAGCAGTACTTC	CASSYSIYRPYEQYF
TRBD1	TRBV7-9	-	TRBJ2-2	TGTGCCAGCAGCCCCCGGTCATCGGACAGGGCCGGGGAGCTGTTTTTT	CASSPRSSDRAGELFF
-	TRBV3-1/TRBV3-2	-	TRBJ2-6	TGTGCCAGTATCCACAGTAGCTCTGGGGCCAACGTCCTGACTTTC	CASIHSSSGANVLTF
-	TRBV21-1	-	TRBJ2-7	TGTGCCAGCAGCAAATCGACAGCCTCCTCCTACGAGCAGTACTTC	CASSKSTASSYEQYF
TRBD2	TRBV11-2	-	TRBJ2-7	TGTGCCAGCAGCTACCTATCTAGCGGGGGGACGTACGAGCAGTACTTC	CASSYLSSGGTYEQYF
TRBD2	TRBV2	-	TRBJ2-1	TGTGCCCGTGGGCTAGCGGACAATGAGCAGTTCTTC	CARGLADNEQFF
-	TRBV5-5	once	TRBJ1-1	TGTGCCAGCATCTCAGGGTGGACTGAAGCTTTCTTT	CASISGWTEAFF
TRBD1	TRBV5-4	-	TRBJ1-2	TGTGCCAGCAGCTGGGGGACAGGCTCCTATGGCTACACCTTC	CASSWGTGSYGYTF
-	TRBV6-2/TRBV6-3	-	TRBJ2-3	TGTGCCAGCAGTCAGGAAACCACAGATACGCAGTATTTT	CASSQETTDTQYF
TRBD1	TRBV15	once	TRBJ1-5	TGTGCCACCAGCAGAGAAATTTTTCCGGGACAGGACAATCAGCCCCAGCATTTT	CATSREIFPGQDNQPQHF
TRBD1	TRBV3-1/TRBV3-2	-	TRBJ1-2	TGTGCCAGCGGACCAGACCGGACAGGGGGCGAGAACTATGGCTACACCTTC	CASGPDRTGGENYGYTF
-	TRBV28	-	TRBJ2-1	TGTGCCAGCAGTTCCCCGGGACATGGGCAGTTCTTC	CASSSPGHGQFF
-	TRBV4-1	-	TRBJ1-4	TGCGCCAGCAGCCAAGTTATCGGGGAAAAACTGTTTTTT	CASSQVIGEKLFF
TRBD1	TRBV28	-	TRBJ2-1	TGTGCCAGCACCGCAATGAGTCTCGGGACAGCGAACAATGAGCAGTTCTTC	CASTAMSLGTANNEQFF
-	TRBV7-6	-	TRBJ1-3	TGTGCCAGCAGCTCCAGTACCCAGGCCCGGAACACCATATATTTT	CASSSSTQARNTIYF
TRBD1	TRBV2	-	TRBJ2-7	TGTGCCAGCACCACGGTTAGGGGGCAGAGGTACGAGCAGTACTTC	CASTTVRGQRYEQYF
-	TRBV4-1	-	TRBJ2-7	TGCGCCAGCAGCCAAGGAGGGGGGGCCCCCTACGAGCAGTACTTC	CASSQGGGAPYEQYF
-	TRBV6-5	-	TRBJ1-1	TGTGCCAGCGCACGGACTACCGAAGCTTTCTTT	CASARTTEAFF
TRBD1	TRBV5-1	-	TRBJ1-5	TGCGCCAGCAGCTTGGGCACAGGGGGCAATCAGCCCCAGCATTTT	CASSLGTGGNQPQHF
-	TRBV19	-	TRBJ1-5	TGTGCCAGCACTAACGGGGTATCGGGTCAGCCCCAGCATTTT	CASTNGVSGQPQHF
-	TRBV5-1	once	TRBJ2-2	TGCGCCAGCAGCTCTACCACAGGGCGGCAAACCGGGGAGCTGTTTTTT	CASSSTTGRQTGELFF
TRBD1	TRBV6-5	-	TRBJ1-1	TGTGCCAGCAGTTACCGCGGGACAGGTAAAGTGGGAGCTTTCTTT	CASSYRGTGKVGAFF
-	TRBV7-9	-	TRBJ1-3	TGTGCCAGCAGCAAGACAGTCTCTGGAAACACCATATATTTT	CASSKTVSGNTIYF
TRBD1	TRBV4-1	many	TRBJ1-1	TGCGCCAGCAGCCAAGGTGGTTTATCACGAGGGACAGTGCCCACTGAAGCTTTCTTT	CASSQGGLSRGTVPTEAFF
-	TRBV5-1	-	TRBJ2-1	TGCGCCAGCAGCTTGGACAGGGCTACCTACAATGAGCAGTTCTTC	CASSLDRATYNEQFF
-	TRBV28	-	TRBJ1-5	TGTGCCAGCACCTCGAGGTGGAGCAATCAGCCCCAGCATTTT	CASTSRWSNQPQHF
-	TRBV5-4	-	TRBJ1-5	TGTGCCAGCAGCCGCTATGGACAGAGCAATCAGCCCCAGCATTTT	CASSRYGQSNQPQHF
-	TRBV14	-	TRBJ2-1	TGTGCCAGCAGCCAAGATCTTGTTTCAGGGAACAATGAGCAGTTCTTC	CASSQDLVSGNNEQFF
-	TRBV19	-	TRBJ2-7	TGTGCCAGTAGTATGGGGCCAGGGACCTACGAGCAGTACTTC	CASSMGPGTYEQYF
TRBD2	TRBV15	few	TRBJ2-2	TGTGCCACCAGCCCGACGACTAGCGGGAGGAAGGTAGCCACCGGGGAGCTGTTTTTT	CATSPTTSGRKVATGELFF
TRBD1	TRBV5-5	-	TRBJ1-1	TGTGCCAGCAGCCCGCGAGGAGGGGGCTATACTGAAGCTTTCTTT	CASSPRGGGYTEAFF
TRBD2	TRBV28	-	TRBJ2-1	TGTGCCAGCAGTTTGGCGGGAGGGCCACATAATGAGCAGTTCTTC	CASSLAGGPHNEQFF
-	TRBV6-5	-	TRBJ1-1	TGTGCCAGCAGATTAGAAGGACATCTGAACACTGAAGCTTTCTTT	CASRLEGHLNTEAFF
TRBD1	TRBV11-2	once	TRBJ2-5	TGTGCCAGCAGCTGGGGGACAGGGGAAAAAGAGACCCAGTACTTC	CASSWGTGEKETQYF
TRBD2	TRBV24-1	-	TRBJ2-2	TGTGCCACCAGTGATTACGGGGGGTGGCCCTACACCGGGGAGCTGTTTTTT	CATSDYGGWPYTGELFF